The 15 T cell receptor beta chains listed next were all sequenced from one sample in a study of blood T cell repertoires in COVID-19. The repertoire was sequenced with immunoSEQ multiplex PCR; TCRdb's copy has only in-frame clones and lacks some. The repertoire has 140,000 to 150,000 clones, around 82% of them found once; the top ten carry around 13%. Sequencing used peripheral blood. All receptors derive from a man in his sixties with active or convalescent COVID-19.

CDR3 sequence (DNA): TGTGCCAGCTCACTAATGGGACAGGTCTCCGCGAACACCGGGGAGCTGTTTTTT. It translates to CASSLMGQVSANTGELFF. The V call is TRBV18, the J call TRBJ2-2, with 8 bases aligning to TRBD1. Germline CDR1 reads KGHSH; CDR2 reads LQKENI. CDR3 length: 18 residues. With V trimmed by 4 bases and J by 0 bases, 10 bases remained unmatched.

This rearrangement joins TRBV4-3 to TRBJ1-5; D is ambiguous. This CDR3 region has 15 residues. Trimming stripped 0 bases from V and 3 bases from J, with 9 bases between. Germline CDR1 and CDR2: LGHNA and YSLEER. The CDR3: CASSQDLSNNQPQHF. For the CDR3, the DNA is TGCGCCAGCAGCCAAGATCTTAGTAACAATCAGCCCCAGCATTTT.

The chain uses TRBV27 and TRBJ1-2, with 7 bases aligning to TRBD1. The CDR3 length is 15 residues. Germline V gene data show CDR1 as MNHEY and CDR2 as SMNVEV (reference sequence). Unmatched junction bases numbered 8, after V lost 2 bases and J lost 5 bases. The CDR3 DNA follows: TGTGCCAGCAGTTTAACTACCGGGACAGAGTATGGCTACACCTTC. Translation gives CASSLTTGTEYGYTF.

This chain joins TRBV27 and TRBJ2-6; tentatively, D is TRBD1 (5 bases). The germline V gene has CDR1 MNHEY and CDR2 SMNVEV (reference sequence). CDR3 length: 19 residues. V lost 2 bases, J lost 1 base, and 18 bases lay in between. In DNA, the CDR3 is TGTGCCAGCAGTTTAAAAGGGGCCTTACAGGTTTCTGGGGCCAACGTCCTGACTTTC. Protein product: CASSLKGALQVSGANVLTF.

The V and J genes are TRBV28 and TRBJ1-6; D is ambiguous. Looked up from germline, CDR1 is MDHEN and CDR2 is SYDVKM. The CDR3 runs to 15 residues. V was cut by 2 bases and J by 6 bases, with 11 bases left in between. CDR3 sequence reads: CASSLPGVGNSPLHF. The CDR3 nucleotides read TGTGCCAGCAGTTTACCAGGCGTAGGTAATTCACCCCTCCACTTT.

This chain joins TRBV28 and TRBJ1-6; TRBD1 aligns across 8 bases. The CDR3 length is 14 residues. V gave up 5 bases and J gave up 14 bases; unmatched junction bases: 11. Germline V CDR1 and CDR2: MDHEN, SYDVKM. CDR3 nucleotide sequence: TGTGCCAGCAGTACCCAAATCGGACAGGGCTCCCTCCACTTT. Translating gives CASSTQIGQGSLHF.

This clone has only one observation. This chain connects TRBV9 to TRBJ2-3; D may be TRBD1 (8 bases). There are 16 residues in the CDR3. Deletions cut 0 bases from V and 10 bases from J, with 21 bases between. Germline V lookup: CDR1 SGDLS, CDR2 YYNGEE. CDR3 amino acids: CASSVAQGGTGGPQYF. DNA of the CDR3: TGTGCCAGCAGCGTAGCTCAGGGGGGGACAGGCGGGCCGCAGTATTTT.

The genes are TRBV19 and TRBJ1-5; tentative D call: TRBD1 (5 bases). CDR3 length equals 16 residues. Per the germline V gene, CDR1 is LNHDA and CDR2 is SQIVND (reference sequence). Trimming removed 6 bases at V and 0 bases at J, with 15 bases between. The chain's CDR3 is CASSSRQFYSNQPQHF. The CDR3 coding sequence is TGTGCCAGTAGCTCCAGACAGTTTTATAGCAATCAGCCCCAGCATTTT.

The rearrangement uses TRBV5-1 and TRBJ1-3, with D hard to call. V lost 4 bases to trimming and J lost 1 base, with 6 bases between them. CDR1 and CDR2 (germline): SGHRS, YFSETQ. CDR3 length equals 13 residues. The CDR3: CASSLTSGNTIYF. For the CDR3, the DNA is TGCGCCAGCAGCCTGACTTCTGGAAACACCATATATTTT.

This clone was observed a few times. This chain uses TRBV2 with TRBJ1-1; D unclear. The CDR3 totals 14 residues. Trimming left V 6 bases short and J 4 bases short, with 15 bases between. Looked up from germline, CDR1 is SNHLY and CDR2 is FYNNEI. This CDR3 reads CASRPLTVGTEAFF. The CDR3 DNA follows: TGTGCCAGCAGACCTCTAACAGTGGGCACTGAAGCTTTCTTT.

The chain uses TRBV28 and TRBJ1-1; D may be TRBD1 (5 bases). Germline CDR1 MDHEN, CDR2 SYDVKM. The CDR3 has 14 residues. V lost 7 bases and J lost 1, with 13 bases in between. The CDR3 nucleotides are TGTGCCAGCATAAGGGGAGGAACGAACACTGAAGCTTTCTTT. As protein: CASIRGGTNTEAFF.

This clone was counted once. The chain joins TRBV4-3 to TRBJ2-1; 8 bases fit TRBD2. Germline values: CDR1 LGHNA, CDR2 YSLEER. The CDR3 runs 16 residues. J lost 7 bases, V lost 0 bases, and 8 bases had no gene match. The CDR3 loop reads CASSQETGGPGNEQFF. DNA for the CDR3: TGCGCCAGCAGCCAAGAAACGGGAGGGCCAGGGAATGAGCAGTTCTTC.

The chain employs TRBV11-3 and TRBJ2-1, with 7 bases matching TRBD2. V lost 5 bases to trimming and J lost 0 bases; unmatched junction nucleotides: 7. Germline-derived CDR1 and CDR2 are SGHNT and YENEEA. This CDR3 contains 16 residues. Written as DNA, the CDR3 is TGTGCCAGCAGCCTCGAACCTAGCGGCTCCTACAATGAGCAGTTCTTC. The encoded protein is CASSLEPSGSYNEQFF.

Notes on this clone: One end of the junction does not line up with germline, which may come from a read error. This chain links TRBV7-2 with TRBJ2-1, with TRBD1 identical over 9 bases. The CDR3 runs to 15 residues. Germline CDR1 SGHTA, CDR2 FQGNSA. The chain's CDR3 is CASSQWTGAPNKQFF. The CDR3, as DNA: TGTGCCAGCAGCCAATGGACAGGGGCCCCCAATAAGCAGTTCTTC.

V is TRBV7-7 and J is TRBJ2-5, with 13 bases identical to TRBD2. Per the germline V gene, CDR1 is SSHAT and CDR2 is FNYEAQ (reference sequence). V was clipped by 5 bases and J by 9 bases; unmatched bases: 9. The CDR3 is made up of 15 amino acids. The CDR3 loop is CASSPRTSGSSPQYF. The CDR3 nucleotides read TGTGCCAGCAGCCCGCGGACTAGCGGGAGTAGTCCCCAGTACTTC.